The 25 T cell receptor beta chains in this list originate from one sample, sequenced in a study of human T cells and chemical hapten exposure. TCRdb reprocessed the RACE reads via MiXCR and lists one record per CDR3 protein. The sample has 70,000 to 90,000 distinct CDR3 sequences; 10% are singletons. Time point noted: patch test 2, 6 weeks after DPC sensitization. The treatment was: therapeutic diphenylcyclopropenone sensitization with weekly scalp DPC. The starting material was whole blood, obtained in connection with sensitization to the hapten diphenylcyclopropenone (DPC). The receptors originated from a woman aged 45-60 years with alopecia areata. Some clones in this sample may be carry-over from other donors' samples.

The V gene is TRBV24-1, the J gene TRBJ2-1; a possible D gene is TRBD2 (6 bases). CDR3 length equals 15 residues. Germline CDR1 reads KGHDR; CDR2 reads SFDVKD. Trimming shortened V by 5 bases and J by 3 bases, and 13 bases separated the two germline ends. This CDR3 is CATSATGAGYNEQFF. The CDR3, as DNA: TGTGCCACCAGTGCCACGGGAGCGGGCTACAATGAGCAGTTCTTC.

This clonotype was detected only a few times. The chain couples TRBV11-2 to TRBJ2-2; the match to TRBD1 covers 8 bases. Looked up from germline, CDR1 is SGHAT and CDR2 is FQNNGV. The CDR3 consists of 17 residues. With V trimmed by 2 bases and J by 1 base, 6 bases remained unmatched. CDR3 loop: CASSLQLGQVNTGELFF. DNA for the CDR3: TGTGCCAGCAGCTTACAATTGGGACAGGTGAACACCGGGGAGCTGTTTTTT.

The rearrangement links TRBV2 to TRBJ2-1; the match to TRBD2 covers 12 bases. This CDR3 region has 14 residues. Trimming took 7 bases from V and 5 from J; bases not matched to a gene: 3. Germline V CDR1 and CDR2: SNHLY, FYNNEI. Written as DNA, the CDR3 is TGTGCCAGCATATGGACTAGCGGGAACAATGAGCAGTTCTTC. It yields the protein CASIWTSGNNEQFF.

J is TRBJ2-6 and V is TRBV4-1, with D unclear. Between the trimmed V and J ends, which lost 1 base and 0 bases, there was a span of 4 bases. The CDR3 sequence is 15 residues long. Germline loops: CDR1 MGHRA, CDR2 YSYEKL. As DNA, the CDR3 is TGCGCCAGCAGCCAAGTGGACTCTGGGGCCAACGTCCTGACTTTC. Its translation is CASSQVDSGANVLTF.

This clonotype was picked up a small number of times. The genes are TRBV15 and TRBJ2-3; TRBD1 matches at 9 bases. This CDR3 is built from 14 residues. With 8 bases clipped from V and 4 bases from J, the junction kept 7 bases outside the gene matches. The germline gives CDR1 LNHNV, CDR2 YYDKDF (reference sequence). The DNA of the CDR3 is TGTGCCACCTGCGAACAGGGGGCTGCAGATACGCAGTATTTT. Protein product: CATCEQGAADTQYF.

This clonotype occurred a few times. The chain employs TRBV14 and TRBJ1-4; tentative D call: TRBD1 (5 bases). V lost 8 bases and J 2 bases, leaving 12 bases between the germline ends. Germline loops: CDR1 SGHDN, CDR2 FVKESK. There are 14 residues in the CDR3. For the CDR3, the DNA is TGTGCCAGCGAAACAGGTTTCACTAATGAAAAACTGTTTTTT. Residues: CASETGFTNEKLFF.

This clonotype was recorded many times. The genes are TRBV11-2 and TRBJ1-1; D may be TRBD1 (5 bases). V shed 5 bases and J shed 3 bases, with 10 bases lying between them. This CDR3 has 13 amino acids. Germline V gene lookup returns CDR1 SGHAT and CDR2 FQNNGV. CDR3 coding DNA: TGTGCCAGCAGCCCGGGACGGCACACTGAAGCTTTCTTT. Its protein product is CASSPGRHTEAFF.

The chain carries TRBV28 and TRBJ2-1; D call uncertain. Per the germline V gene, CDR1 is MDHEN and CDR2 is SYDVKM. This CDR3 spans 16 amino acids. V lost 2 bases, J lost 6 bases, and 17 bases lay in between. For the CDR3, the DNA is TGTGCCAGCAGTTTACTCCGTGGTCGAATGGGCAATGAGCAGTTCTTC. It yields the protein CASSLLRGRMGNEQFF.

In its sample, this clonotype was seen many times. The chain links TRBV30 to TRBJ1-6, with D unclear. V gave up 1 base and J gave up 15 bases, with 10 bases separating them. This CDR3 is 11 amino acids long. Germline loops: CDR1 GTSNPN, CDR2 SVGIG (reference sequence). DNA of the CDR3: TGTGCCTGGAGTGGGCCGAAACACCTCCACTTT. Protein: CAWSGPKHLHF. The whole variable domain, remainder taken from reference TRBV30 and TRBJ1-6, is SQTIHQWPATLVQPVGSPLSLECTVEGTSNPNLYWYRQAAGRGLQLLFYSVGIGQISSEVPQNLSASRPQDRQFILSSKKLLLSDSGFYLCAWSGPKHLHFGNGTRLTVT.

The rearrangement joins TRBV19 to TRBJ2-5; 9 bases agree with TRBD2. Trimming took 5 bases from V and 2 from J; bases not matched to a gene: 6. The CDR3 runs to 15 residues. Germline V gene sequence: CDR1 LNHDA, CDR2 SQIVND (reference sequence). The CDR3 DNA reads TGTGCCAGTAGTCCGGGGACTAGCCTACAAGAGACCCAGTACTTC. Its protein product is CASSPGTSLQETQYF.

This clonotype was counted many times. This rearrangement joins TRBV6-5 to TRBJ2-1; D is unclear. Germline assignment: CDR1 MNHEY and CDR2 SVGAGI. Trimming left V 5 bases short and J 9 bases short, with 8 bases between. There are 11 residues in the CDR3. The CDR3 region has the DNA TGTGCCAGCAGTCAAGTAGGTGAGCAGTTCTTC. It specifies CASSQVGEQFF.

The table lists this clonotype with a few counts. The chain combines TRBV12-3 or TRBV12-4 with TRBJ2-2, with 9 bases lining up with TRBD1. Trimming cost V 6 bases and J 2 bases; bases outside gene matches: 7. The CDR3 spans 16 residues. The CDR3 nucleotides are TGTGCCAGCAGCTTAACAGGGGGCCTAAACACCGGGGAGCTGTTTTTT. It specifies CASSLTGGLNTGELFF.

This clonotype came up many times. The chain combines TRBV12-3 or TRBV12-4 with TRBJ1-5; maybe TRBD1 (6 bases). The V end was cut by 6 bases, the J end by 7 bases, with 16 bases between. CDR3 length: 14 amino acids. CDR3 sequence reads: CASSLPGAGQPQHF. CDR3 DNA: TGTGCCAGCAGCCTACCAGGGGCAGGACAGCCCCAGCATTTT.

This clonotype was picked up many times. The chain joins TRBV20-1 to TRBJ1-1; D ambiguous. Germline loops: CDR1 DFQATT, CDR2 SNEGSKA (reference sequence). Trimming removed 1 base from V and 0 bases from J, with 9 bases in between. The CDR3 is made up of 14 amino acids. The CDR3 DNA reads TGCAGTGCTAGAGTTGTATCAATGAACACTGAAGCTTTCTTT. This codes for CSARVVSMNTEAFF.

The chain carries TRBV9 and TRBJ2-1; D is ambiguous. Germline V lookup: CDR1 SGDLS, CDR2 YYNGEE. Trimming pared 0 bases from V and 8 bases from J, leaving 6 bases between. The CDR3 is 12 amino acids. The CDR3 sequence is CASSVVTDEQFF. CDR3 DNA sequence: TGTGCCAGCAGCGTAGTAACGGATGAGCAGTTCTTC.

This clonotype was counted many times. This chain joins TRBV18 and TRBJ2-2, with D hard to call. The germline V gene has CDR1 KGHSH and CDR2 LQKENI. V lost 1 base, J lost 4 bases, and 13 bases lay in between. The length of the CDR3 is 16 residues. The CDR3, as DNA: TGTGCCAGCTCACCACAGATAGGAGAGCCCACCGGGGAGCTGTTTTTT. Its protein is CASSPQIGEPTGELFF.

The J gene is TRBJ2-7, the V gene TRBV13, with D hard to call. CDR1 is PRHDT, CDR2 FYEKMQ, per germline (reference sequence). The CDR3 consists of 13 residues. Trimming took off 3 bases at V and 1 base at J, with 7 bases between the two ends. The CDR3 DNA reads as TGTGCCAGCAGCTTTGACAAGTCCTACGAGCAGTACTTC. This sequence encodes CASSFDKSYEQYF.

This clonotype came up a few times. This sequence joins TRBV3-1 and TRBJ1-5, with D hard to call. Germline-derived CDR1 and CDR2 are LGHDT and YNNKEL (reference sequence). V was shortened by 3 bases and J by 4 bases, with 10 bases between the two germline ends. The CDR3 contains 14 residues. The CDR3 loop is CASSQVPSNQPQHF. The CDR3 coding sequence is TGTGCCAGCAGCCAGGTCCCTTCAAATCAGCCCCAGCATTTT.

This clonotype appeared a few times. The genes are TRBV7-9 and TRBJ1-6, with 9 bases lining up with TRBD1. The V and J ends lost 6 bases and 6 bases, in that order; junction bases with no gene match: 6. Germline-derived CDR1 and CDR2 are SEHNR and FQNEAQ (reference sequence). The CDR3 is 15 residues long. The CDR3 here is CASREGQGFNSPLHF. CDR3 sequence (DNA): TGTGCCAGCAGAGAGGGACAGGGATTTAATTCACCCCTCCACTTT.

The table lists this clonotype with many counts. The chain combines TRBV12-5 with TRBJ2-2; D unresolved. V was cut by 3 bases and J by 2 bases, with 16 bases left in between. This CDR3 region has 17 residues. The germline V gene encodes CDR1 LGHNT and CDR2 FRNRAP. The CDR3 coding sequence is TGTGCTAGTGGTTTCTCTTTGGTAGCCGCAAACACCGGGGAGCTGTTTTTT. Residues: CASGFSLVAANTGELFF.

The table lists this clonotype with a few counts. The chain carries TRBV6-2 or TRBV6-3 and TRBJ1-5; 8 bases match TRBD1. Germline loops: CDR1 MNHEY, CDR2 SVGEGT. The CDR3 is 13 residues long. With V trimmed by 6 bases and J by 12 bases, 10 bases remained unmatched. This CDR3 is CASSLQGGRLQHF. The CDR3 bases are TGTGCCAGCAGCCTACAGGGGGGTAGACTCCAGCATTTT.

This clonotype was picked up many times. The chain combines TRBV6-5 with TRBJ2-2; D gene ambiguous. The length of the CDR3 is 14 residues. Trimming took off 2 bases at V and 3 bases at J, with 7 bases between the two ends. Germline CDR1 MNHEY, CDR2 SVGAGI. The CDR3 region has the DNA TGTGCCAGCAGTTACAGGGTAGACACCGGGGAGCTGTTTTTT. Translated: CASSYRVDTGELFF.

The sample holds many counts of this clonotype. V gene TRBV30 combines with J gene TRBJ1-5; a weak D match, TRBD1 (5 bases). Per the germline V gene, CDR1 is GTSNPN and CDR2 is SVGIG (reference sequence). V lost 4 bases, J lost 6 bases, and 19 bases lay in between. The CDR3 extends over 15 amino acids. This chain's CDR3 is CAWTSGAEVVQPQHF. The CDR3 nucleotides read TGTGCCTGGACCTCCGGGGCAGAGGTTGTTCAGCCCCAGCATTTT. Full variable domain (missing parts from reference TRBV30 and TRBJ1-5): SQTIHQWPATLVQPVGSPLSLECTVEGTSNPNLYWYRQAAGRGLQLLFYSVGIGQISSEVPQNLSASRPQDRQFILSSKKLLLSDSGFYLCAWTSGAEVVQPQHFGDGTRLSIL.

This chain connects TRBV29-1 to TRBJ1-1; D is possibly TRBD1 (6 bases). This CDR3 is built from 11 residues. Germline assignment: CDR1 SQVTM and CDR2 ANQGSEA. Trimming pared 6 bases from V and 7 bases from J, leaving 12 bases between. The CDR3 bases are TGCAGCGTAGCTGGGGGCGGTGAAGCTTTCTTT. Protein sequence: CSVAGGGEAFF.

There are a few counts of this clonotype. The chain employs TRBV5-4 and TRBJ1-5; D is perhaps TRBD1 (5 bases). The ends were cut back, 0 bases at V and 0 bases at J, with 13 bases in the middle. CDR3 length equals 17 residues. Germline V gene sequence: CDR1 SGHNT, CDR2 YYREEE (reference sequence). The CDR3 loop reads CASSLGSGTGSNQPQHF. The CDR3 nucleotides read TGTGCCAGCAGCTTGGGGTCCGGGACGGGTAGCAATCAGCCCCAGCATTTT.